These 18 T cell receptor beta chains share one sample of origin, sequenced in a study of prognosis after radiotherapy for stage I lung cancer. Two rounds of multiplex PCR amplified TCR beta CDR3 from genomic DNA. Amplification during the initial PCR round employed primers specific to each TRBV and TRBJ gene. One entry per CDR3 protein, called by TCRdb with MiXCR from the multiplex PCR reads. The sample lists over 11,000 distinct CDR3 sequences, 55% to 70% seen once, with 26% in the top ten. The material was PBMCs, obtained before or after stereotactic body radiation therapy (not recorded which). The receptors stem from a donor older than 45 with non-small cell lung cancer.

By frequency in the sample, this clonotype is medium-sized (0.01 to 0.1%). This rearrangement joins TRBV12-3 or TRBV12-4 to TRBJ2-7, with 7 bases fitting TRBD2. Trimming cost V 1 base and J 0 bases; bases outside gene matches: 3. The CDR3 is made up of 15 amino acids. The CDR3 DNA is TGTGCCAGCAGTTTAGGGCTAGCGGTCTCCTACGAGCAGTACTTC. This codes for CASSLGLAVSYEQYF.

J is TRBJ2-2 and V is TRBV6-2 or TRBV6-3; TRBD1 or TRBD2 may be the D gene (6 bases each). This CDR3 is 15 amino acids long. V was cut by 10 bases and J by 3 bases, with 18 bases left in between. Germline lookup yields CDR1 MNHEY and CDR2 SVGEGT. The CDR3 loop reads CATRRGDKYTGELFF. As DNA, the CDR3 is TGTGCCACAAGACGCGGGGACAAATACACCGGGGAGCTGTTTTTT.

The chain is built from TRBV5-1 and TRBJ2-7; D uncertain. This CDR3 has 14 amino acids. Trimming took 2 bases from V and 0 from J, leaving 9 bases between them. Germline V gives CDR1 SGHRS, CDR2 YFSETQ. CDR3 loop: CASSLGPSSYEQYF. CDR3 DNA sequence: TGCGCCAGCAGCTTAGGACCCAGCTCCTACGAGCAGTACTTC.

This clonotype was counted at least ten times. The chain uses TRBV24-1 and TRBJ2-3; TRBD2 matches at 13 bases. This CDR3 has 17 amino acids. Germline CDR1 is KGHDR and CDR2 is SFDVKD. J lost 3 bases, V lost 3 bases, and 5 bases had no gene match. The CDR3 DNA reads TGTGCCACCAGTGATAGGAGGACTAGCGGGAGTACAGATACGCAGTATTTT. It encodes CATSDRRTSGSTDTQYF.

V usage is TRBV7-3 and J usage is TRBJ2-3; D possibly corresponds to TRBD2 (5 bases). The CDR3 contains 15 residues. Trimming removed 7 bases from V and 4 bases from J, with 18 bases in between. The germline V gene has CDR1 SGHTA and CDR2 FQGTGA. In nucleotides, the CDR3 is TGTGCCAGCAACATTCTCCAGACCGGGGCAGATACGCAGTATTTT. It codes for CASNILQTGADTQYF.

In this sample, this clonotype turned up a few times. V gene TRBV11-1 combines with J gene TRBJ1-1; TRBD1 matches 9 bases. The CDR3 is 17 amino acids. Germline assignment: CDR1 SGHAT and CDR2 FQDESV (reference sequence). V gave up 5 bases and J gave up 1 base; unmatched junction bases: 11. In DNA form, the CDR3 reads TGTGCCAGCAGCCCTCTTGGGGGACAGGGTTCGAACACTGAAGCTTTCTTT. Translating gives CASSPLGGQGSNTEAFF.

This sequence joins TRBV6-2 or TRBV6-3 and TRBJ2-3; D remains unclear. The ends were cut back, 7 bases at V and 6 bases at J, with 11 bases in the middle. Germline V CDR1 and CDR2: MNHEY, SVGEGT. The CDR3 consists of 12 residues. In nucleotides, the CDR3 is TGTGCCAGCAACAGAAAGAGGGATACGCAGTATTTT. Its protein is CASNRKRDTQYF.

Notes on this clonotype: Only one base separates this from a far larger clonotype, so it likely reflects a read error. The V and J genes are TRBV6-4 and TRBJ2-3, with D perhaps assigned TRBD1 or TRBD2 (6 bases each). Germline CDR1 reads MRHNA; CDR2 reads SNTAGT. The CDR3 totals 12 residues. The CDR3: CANSDGGRTQYF. The CDR3 DNA follows: TGTGCCAACAGTGATGGGGGGCGTACGCAGTATTTT.

The chain is built from TRBV7-9 and TRBJ2-3; 9 nucleotides line up with TRBD2. CDR1 and CDR2 (germline): SEHNR, FQNEAQ (reference sequence). V shed 3 bases, J shed 2 bases, and the junction held 6 bases outside the gene matches. The CDR3 runs to 16 residues. CDR3 amino acids: CASSFVIAGVTDTQYF. The DNA for the CDR3 is TGTGCCAGCAGCTTCGTAATAGCGGGGGTCACAGATACGCAGTATTTT.

This clonotype was recorded at least ten times. This rearrangement joins TRBV20-1 to TRBJ1-5; D is unresolved. Germline-derived CDR1 and CDR2 are DFQATT and SNEGSKA (reference sequence). The CDR3 loop spans 12 amino acids. Deletions cut 6 bases from V and 2 bases from J, with 8 bases between. CDR3: CSAKRGNQPQHF. The CDR3 coding sequence is TGCAGTGCCAAACGAGGCAATCAGCCCCAGCATTTT.

This rearrangement joins TRBV27 to TRBJ1-5, with a possible D match to TRBD1 (5 bases). The germline V and J ends were trimmed by 2 bases and 13 bases, with 15 bases remaining between them. CDR3 size: 13 residues. The V gene's germline CDR1 is MNHEY and CDR2 SMNVEV (reference sequence). The DNA of the CDR3 is TGTGCCAGCAGTTTAAACGACGGGGGTCCACAGCATTTT. Its translation is CASSLNDGGPQHF.

With regard to this clonotype: A far more abundant clone sits one base away, making this likely a read error. The V and J genes are TRBV4-3 and TRBJ1-5, with 7 bases matching TRBD1. Germline V CDR1 and CDR2: LGHNA, YSLEER. The CDR3 covers 16 residues. CDR3 protein: CARSQAGQASNQPQHF. The CDR3 DNA reads TGCGCCCGCAGCCAGGCCGGACAGGCCTCAAATCAGCCCCAGCATTTT.

The CDR3 region has the DNA TGTGCCAGCACCGGGGGAGCCTACACAGATACGCAGTATTTT. It yields the protein CASTGGAYTDTQYF. This chain connects TRBV6-1 to TRBJ2-3; D is perhaps TRBD2 (6 bases). With 7 bases removed from V and 2 bases from J, the gap between germline ends came to 13 bases. This CDR3 spans 14 amino acids. CDR1 is MNHNS and CDR2 is SASEGT in the germline V gene.

This clonotype has at least ten counts. The chain recombines TRBV7-6 with TRBJ2-5; 10 nucleotides align to TRBD2. The V gene end was trimmed by 5 bases and the J gene end by 5 bases; junction bases not matched to a gene: 5. Germline CDR1 SGHVS, CDR2 FNYEAQ. The CDR3 runs to 14 residues. In DNA, the CDR3 is TGTGCCAGCAGCCCGGGACTAGCGACGGAGACCCAGTACTTC. Protein: CASSPGLATETQYF.

Note on this clonotype: It is likely a read error: a sequence one base away is far more abundant. The J gene is TRBJ1-5, the V gene TRBV6-4; 10 nucleotides agree with TRBD1. V lost 7 bases, J lost 2 bases, and 14 bases stayed unmatched. The CDR3 length is 18 residues. In germline, CDR1 is MRHNA, CDR2 SNTAGT. The CDR3 sequence: CASTSGTGVARGNQPQHF. In DNA, the CDR3 is TGTGCCAGCACCTCCGGGACAGGGGTCGCAAGGGGCAATCAGCCCCAGCATTTT.

This clonotype appeared once. The chain is built from TRBV5-1 and TRBJ1-5; D gene uncertain. V was clipped by 4 bases and J by 2 bases, with 13 bases between them. The CDR3 runs 15 residues. Germline V gene data show CDR1 as SGHRS and CDR2 as YFSETQ. DNA of the CDR3: TGCGCCAGCAGCCTCCGCGGAGGCGGCAATCAGCCCCAGCATTTT. Its translation is CASSLRGGGNQPQHF.

Within the sample, this clonotype is medium-sized (0.01 to 0.1%). V usage is TRBV5-1 and J usage is TRBJ2-3; TRBD1 aligns across 12 bases. V was pared by 3 bases and J by 4 bases, with 6 bases of the junction left unmatched. CDR1 is SGHRS, CDR2 YFSETQ, per germline. The CDR3 has 16 amino acids. The CDR3 bases are TGCGCCAGCAGCTCGGGACAGGGGGCAGGAGCAGATACGCAGTATTTT. Encoded protein: CASSSGQGAGADTQYF. Full variable domain (missing parts from reference TRBV5-1 and TRBJ2-3): KAGVTQTPRYLIKTRGQQVTLSCSPISGHRSVSWYQQTPGQGLQFLFEYFSETQRNKGNFPGRFSGRQFSNSRSEMNVSTLELGDSALYLCASSSGQGAGADTQYFGPGTRLTVL.

This clonotype was recorded only once. The junction shows a germline mismatch at one end, possibly a read error. The chain links TRBV20-1 to TRBJ2-6; a possible D gene is TRBD2 (7 bases). CDR3 length: 12 amino acids. Germline values: CDR1 DFQATT, CDR2 SNEGSKA (reference sequence). CDR3 DNA sequence: TGCAGTGCTAGTAGGGGGGGCAACGTCCTGACTTTC. Translating it yields CSASRGGNVLTF.